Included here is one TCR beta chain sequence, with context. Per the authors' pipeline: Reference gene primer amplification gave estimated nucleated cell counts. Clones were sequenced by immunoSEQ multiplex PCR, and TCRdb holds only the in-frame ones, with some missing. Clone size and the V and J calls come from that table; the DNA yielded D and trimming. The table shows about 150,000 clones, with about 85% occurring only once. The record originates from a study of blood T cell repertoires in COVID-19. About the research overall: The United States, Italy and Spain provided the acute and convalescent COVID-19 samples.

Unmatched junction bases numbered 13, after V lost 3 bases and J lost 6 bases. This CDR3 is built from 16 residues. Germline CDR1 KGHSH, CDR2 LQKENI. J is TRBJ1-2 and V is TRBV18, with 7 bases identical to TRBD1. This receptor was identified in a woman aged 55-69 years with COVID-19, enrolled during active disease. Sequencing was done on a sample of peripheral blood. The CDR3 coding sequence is TGTGCCAGCTCACCTCTAGAACCCCGGGACAGTGATGGCTACACCTTC. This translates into CASSPLEPRDSDGYTF. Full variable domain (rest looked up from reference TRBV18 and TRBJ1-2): NAGVMQNPRHLVRRRGQEARLRCSPMKGHSHVYWYRQLPEEGLKFMVYLQKENIIDESGMPKERFSAEFPKEGPSILRIQQVVRGDSAAYFCASSPLEPRDSDGYTFGSGTRLTVV.